Presented here are 11 T cell receptor beta chains from one specimen sequenced in a study of cytomegalovirus exposure and HLA in healthy donors. A multiplex PCR was run with 60 Vbeta primers and 13 Jbeta primers. The protocol was immunoSEQ multiplex PCR, while the TCRdb copy is restricted to in-frame clones and leaves out a portion. The ten most abundant clones cover roughly 2.7% of a sample with 110,000 to 150,000 clones. Sequenced: PBMCs. The receptors shown here come from a man aged 40-50 years in good health and CMV-seronegative.

The chain uses TRBV28 and TRBJ2-7; D may be TRBD1 (6 bases). Trimming removed 5 bases at V and 2 bases at J, with 10 bases between. Germline lookup yields CDR1 MDHEN and CDR2 SYDVKM. CDR3 length: 13 residues. The CDR3 coding sequence is TGTGCCAGCAGTCTGGACAGAGCCTACGAGCAGTACTTC. This sequence encodes CASSLDRAYEQYF.

This chain uses TRBV28 with TRBJ2-3, with D possibly being TRBD1 (6 bases). The germline V and J ends were trimmed by 5 bases and 4 bases, with 19 bases remaining between them. Germline CDR1 is MDHEN and CDR2 is SYDVKM. This CDR3 contains 16 residues. The DNA for the CDR3 is TGTGCCAGCAGTAATAGACAGGCTCAAAGGGCAGATACGCAGTATTTT. Amino acid sequence: CASSNRQAQRADTQYF.

The chain couples TRBV19 to TRBJ2-5; TRBD1 matches at 10 bases. This CDR3 contains 19 residues. Germline V gene lookup returns CDR1 LNHDA and CDR2 SQIVND (reference sequence). The V and J ends lost 1 base and 3 bases, in that order; junction bases with no gene match: 14. The CDR3 protein is CASSIAAVLTGGREETQYF. The CDR3 nucleotides read TGTGCCAGTAGTATAGCGGCTGTTTTGACAGGGGGCCGGGAAGAGACCCAGTACTTC.

The chain links TRBV5-4 to TRBJ1-3; weak D call: TRBD1 (6 bases). Deletions cut 4 bases from V and 4 bases from J, with 12 bases between. Germline CDR1 is SGHNT and CDR2 is YYREEE (reference sequence). CDR3 length: 14 amino acids. The CDR3 reads CASSGTGRGNTIYF. The CDR3 nucleotides are TGTGCCAGCAGCGGTACAGGGCGGGGAAACACCATATATTTT.

The chain has TRBV6-1 and TRBJ2-7; the match to TRBD2 covers 9 bases. The length of the CDR3 is 15 residues. V gave up 5 bases and J gave up 2 bases; unmatched junction bases: 7. Looked up from germline, CDR1 is MNHNS and CDR2 is SASEGT. The CDR3 region is CASSSFLAGTYEQYF. The CDR3 nucleotides read TGTGCCAGCAGTAGTTTTCTAGCGGGAACCTACGAGCAGTACTTC.

This rearrangement joins TRBV5-1 to TRBJ2-5; 13 nucleotides align to TRBD2. Germline V lookup: CDR1 SGHRS, CDR2 YFSETQ. The CDR3 contains 16 residues. The V segment lost 4 bases and the J segment 4 bases; nucleotides outside the gene matches: 7. The DNA for the CDR3 is TGCGCCAGCAGCCAGGGACTAGCGGGGCACCTAGAGACCCAGTACTTC. Translated: CASSQGLAGHLETQYF.

The rearrangement links TRBV6-6 to TRBJ1-3; the D is unclear. Germline values: CDR1 MNHNY, CDR2 SVGAGI (reference sequence). V lost 6 bases, J lost 0 bases, and 6 bases lay in between. The length of the CDR3 is 13 residues. CDR3 amino acids: CASSPVSGNTIYF. The CDR3 nucleotides read TGTGCCAGCAGCCCAGTCTCTGGAAACACCATATATTTT.

This chain uses TRBV11-1 with TRBJ2-2; possible D gene TRBD2, 5 bases. The CDR3 is 15 amino acids. CDR1 and CDR2 from the germline V gene are SGHAT and FQDESV (reference sequence). V lost 3 bases, J lost 2 bases, and 10 bases lay in between. The CDR3 sequence is CASSFPGVNTGELFF. As DNA, the CDR3 is TGTGCCAGCAGCTTCCCCGGGGTTAACACCGGGGAGCTGTTTTTT. The full variable domain, its missing parts supplied by reference TRBV11-1 and TRBJ2-2, is EAEVAQSPRYKITEKSQAVAFWCDPISGHATLYWYRQILGQGPELLVQFQDESVVDDSQLPKDRFSAERLKGVDSTLKIQPAELGDSAMYLCASSFPGVNTGELFFGEGSRLTVL.

The genes are TRBV19 and TRBJ2-3; 9 nucleotides agree with TRBD1. This CDR3 has 15 amino acids. After removal of 7 bases from V and 4 bases from J, the junction contained 9 bases not matched to a gene. Germline V lookup: CDR1 LNHDA, CDR2 SQIVND (reference sequence). The CDR3: CASNPTGGSADTQYF. CDR3 nucleotides: TGTGCCAGTAACCCGACAGGGGGAAGCGCAGATACGCAGTATTTT.

The chain combines TRBV15 with TRBJ2-5; possible D gene TRBD1, 6 bases. Germline values: CDR1 LNHNV, CDR2 YYDKDF (reference sequence). The V and J ends lost 5 bases and 2 bases respectively, with 12 bases between them. This CDR3 is built from 14 residues. The CDR3 DNA reads as TGTGCCACCAGCCGCGGAGGACAGCAAGAGACCCAGTACTTC. It yields the protein CATSRGGQQETQYF.

The V call is TRBV19, the J call TRBJ1-5, with D perhaps TRBD1 (5 bases). The CDR3 totals 14 residues. Germline CDR1 LNHDA, CDR2 SQIVND (reference sequence). V shed 3 bases and J shed 1 base, with 7 bases lying between them. The CDR3 sequence: CASSMGGSNQPQHF. The CDR3 DNA follows: TGTGCCAGTAGTATGGGGGGGAGCAATCAGCCCCAGCATTTT.